A single sample gave rise to the 14 T cell receptor beta chains below, sequenced in a study of blood T cell repertoires in COVID-19. Clones were sequenced by immunoSEQ multiplex PCR, and TCRdb holds only the in-frame ones, with some missing. The sample contains approximately 70,000 clones, approximately 87% of which appear only once. The sequencing sample was made of peripheral blood. The receptors originated from a human donor in a cohort sampled during active COVID-19.

On this clone itself: The DNA is omitted, as the CDR3 cannot be located on it reliably, and the CDR3 follows TCRdb's listing. The chain is built from TRBV25-1 and TRBJ1-5. Per the germline V gene, CDR1 is MGHDK and CDR2 is SYGVNS. The CDR3 is 16 amino acids in total, end residues counted. CDR3 residues: CASSEWRGLAISPSIF.

The chain couples TRBV19 to TRBJ1-5; 8 bases fit TRBD1. V lost 4 bases to trimming and J lost 0 bases; unmatched junction nucleotides: 11. The CDR3 runs to 18 residues. The V gene's germline CDR1 is LNHDA and CDR2 SQIVND (reference sequence). The CDR3 sequence is CASSTTDRAVYSNQPQHF. The CDR3, as DNA: TGTGCCAGTAGTACCACGGACAGGGCCGTTTATAGCAATCAGCCCCAGCATTTT.

The genes are TRBV6-2 or TRBV6-3 and TRBJ1-6; D might be TRBD1 (6 bases). Germline V gene lookup returns CDR1 MNHEY and CDR2 SVGEGT. V lost 5 bases and J lost 10, with 12 bases in between. The CDR3 has 13 amino acids. CDR3 region: CASSRTEVSPLHF. In nucleotides, the CDR3 is TGTGCCAGCAGTAGGACAGAAGTCTCACCCCTCCACTTT.

This chain links TRBV5-5 with TRBJ2-5; TRBD2 matches 12 bases. This CDR3 spans 18 amino acids. Germline V gene sequence: CDR1 SGHKS, CDR2 YYEKEE (reference sequence). Trimming took 3 bases from V and 2 from J; bases not matched to a gene: 11. The CDR3 is CASSSQTSGRGLQETQYF. The CDR3 DNA reads TGTGCCAGCAGCTCTCAGACTAGCGGGAGAGGTCTTCAAGAGACCCAGTACTTC.

The genes are TRBV18 and TRBJ2-7; the D gene is possibly TRBD1 (5 bases). There are 14 residues in the CDR3. V lost 2 bases and J lost 4, with 12 bases in between. Germline loops: CDR1 KGHSH, CDR2 LQKENI. The CDR3 sequence is CASSPAAGIYEQYF. For the CDR3, the DNA is TGTGCCAGCTCACCAGCGGCAGGGATATACGAGCAGTACTTC.

CDR3 nucleotide sequence: TGTGCCACCAGCAGACACAAGACCCGGAGTTTAAGTACCCAGCATTTT. As protein: CATSRHKTRSLSTQHF. The J gene is TRBJ1-5, the V gene TRBV15; D is ambiguous. This CDR3 comprises 16 residues. Deletions cut 2 bases from V and 11 bases from J, with 22 bases between. CDR1 and CDR2 from the germline V gene are LNHNV and YYDKDF (reference sequence). Full variable domain (missing parts from reference TRBV15 and TRBJ1-5): DAMVIQNPRYQVTQFGKPVTLSCSQTLNHNVMYWYQQKSSQAPKLLFHYYDKDFNNEADTPDNFQSRRPNTSFCFLDIRSPGLGDTAMYLCATSRHKTRSLSTQHFGDGTRLSIL.

CDR3 nucleotide sequence: TGTGCCAGTACCCCCACCGGTAGCGGGGGGGCCGGAGGCAAAAACATTCAGTACTTC. It encodes CASTPTGSGGAGGKNIQYF. This chain joins TRBV19 and TRBJ2-4; 11 nucleotides match TRBD2. The V segment lost 7 bases and the J segment 3 bases; nucleotides outside the gene matches: 17. The V gene's germline CDR1 is LNHDA and CDR2 SQIVND (reference sequence). The CDR3 has 19 amino acids.

The chain joins TRBV25-1 to TRBJ2-1; D might be TRBD1 (5 bases). The germline CDR1 and CDR2 sequences are MGHDK and SYGVNS. Trimming removed 8 bases from V and 9 bases from J, with 17 bases in between. The CDR3 totals 13 residues. The CDR3 bases are TGTGCCAGCTCCACCGACAGTGGGGTTGAGCAGTTCTTC. Protein sequence: CASSTDSGVEQFF.

V and J are TRBV11-2 and TRBJ1-3; perhaps TRBD1 as D (5 bases). Between the trimmed V and J ends, which lost 3 bases and 9 bases, there was a span of 12 bases. CDR3 length: 13 residues. The germline CDR1 and CDR2 sequences are SGHAT and FQNNGV. The CDR3 region has the DNA TGTGCCAGCAGCTTGACAGTGGAAAGCACCATATATTTT. This encodes CASSLTVESTIYF.

V is TRBV15 and J is TRBJ2-5; 8 nucleotides line up with TRBD1. With V trimmed by 3 bases and J by 0 bases, 6 bases remained unmatched. In germline, CDR1 is LNHNV, CDR2 YYDKDF (reference sequence). There are 16 residues in the CDR3. The chain's CDR3 is CATSSRTGKDQETQYF. The CDR3 bases are TGTGCCACCAGCAGTCGGACAGGGAAAGACCAAGAGACCCAGTACTTC.

The gene calls are TRBV20-1 and TRBJ2-7; 7 bases are shared with TRBD1. This CDR3 is built from 15 residues. CDR1 and CDR2 from the germline V gene are DFQATT and SNEGSKA (reference sequence). J lost 3 bases, V lost 3 bases, and 11 bases had no gene match. CDR3 sequence: CSASAWEQGYYEQYF. The CDR3, as DNA: TGCAGTGCTAGTGCTTGGGAACAGGGGTACTACGAGCAGTACTTC.

In the case of this clone: Germline is not matched at one junction end, which may reflect a read error. This sequence joins TRBV6-1 and TRBJ1-1; D remains unclear. The CDR3 loop spans 15 amino acids. Germline lookup yields CDR1 MNHNS and CDR2 SASEGT. CDR3 DNA sequence: TGTGCCAGCAGGGAAGGTAGCATCATGAACACTGAAGCTTTCTTT. Translating it yields CASREGSIMNTEAFF.

V usage is TRBV6-2 or TRBV6-3 and J usage is TRBJ2-2; D unclear. This CDR3 is 13 amino acids long. Trimming took off 5 bases at V and 4 bases at J, with 8 bases between the two ends. The germline V gene encodes CDR1 MNHEY and CDR2 SVGEGT. CDR3 DNA: TGTGCCAGCAGTCCACAGCTCACCGGGGAGCTGTTTTTT. Protein: CASSPQLTGELFF.

The gene calls are TRBV24-1 and TRBJ2-2; no clear D gene. CDR1 and CDR2 from the germline V gene are KGHDR and SFDVKD. This CDR3 region has 16 residues. With 1 base removed from V and 4 bases from J, the gap between germline ends came to 12 bases. DNA of the CDR3: TGTGCCACCAGTGATTTTTCTCCTTTTTTCACCGGGGAGCTGTTTTTT. This gives the protein CATSDFSPFFTGELFF.